This TCR beta chain was obtained from a study of blood T cell repertoires in COVID-19. Study information: PBMCs, B-cell-depleted T cells, or T cells were the source of the cDNA or gDNA that made up the material.

Germline CDR1 reads SGHAT; CDR2 reads FQNNGV. V gave up 6 bases and J gave up 5 bases; unmatched junction bases: 8. There are 16 residues in the CDR3. Per the original methods: The authors estimated nucleated cell counts from reference gene primer amplification. Repertoires were generated with immunoSEQ multiplex PCR, while TCRdb's copy carries only in-frame clones and drops some. The DNA gave D and trimming, while V, J and clone size come from that table. The table includes about 280,000 clones, approximately 83% detected once. This receptor was identified in a woman under 40 who had recovered from COVID-19. What was sequenced was peripheral blood. The chain carries TRBV11-2 and TRBJ2-1; 12 bases agree with TRBD2. The CDR3 loop is CASRSRTSGRNNEQFF. The DNA for the CDR3 is TGTGCCAGCAGGAGCAGAACTAGCGGGAGGAACAATGAGCAGTTCTTC. The full variable domain, in which reference TRBV11-2 and TRBJ2-1 provide the parts outside the CDR3, is EAGVAQSPRYKIIEKRQSVAFWCNPISGHATLYWYQQILGQGPKLLIQFQNNGVVDDSQLPKDRFSAERLKGVDSTLKIQPAKLEDSAVYLCASRSRTSGRNNEQFFGPGTRLTVL.